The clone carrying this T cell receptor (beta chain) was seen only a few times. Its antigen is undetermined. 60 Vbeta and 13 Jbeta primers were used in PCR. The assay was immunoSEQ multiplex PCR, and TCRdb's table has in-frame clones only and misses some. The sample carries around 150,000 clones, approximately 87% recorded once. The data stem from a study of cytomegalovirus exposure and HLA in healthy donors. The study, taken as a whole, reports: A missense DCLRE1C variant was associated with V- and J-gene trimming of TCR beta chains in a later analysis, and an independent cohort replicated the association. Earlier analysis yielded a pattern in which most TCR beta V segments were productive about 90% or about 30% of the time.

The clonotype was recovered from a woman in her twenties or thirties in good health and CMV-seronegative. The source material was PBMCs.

The CDR3 DNA reads TGTGCCAGCAGCCTCGGACAGGGGGCTTATCGGGCTTTCTTT. Amino acid sequence: CASSLGQGAYRAFF. The chain recombines TRBV5-6 with TRBJ1-1; TRBD1 matches 11 bases. V was clipped by 4 bases and J by 11 bases; unmatched bases: 10. This CDR3 spans 14 amino acids. Germline V gives CDR1 SGHDT, CDR2 YYEEEE.